This T cell receptor beta chain was captured in a study of T cell changes during pregnancy in multiple sclerosis. Assay used: immunoSEQ multiplex PCR; TCRdb lists only in-frame clones, some missing. This repertoire shows tens of thousands of clones, around 90% found once; its top ten account for 10% to 15%. V lost 0 bases, J lost 4 bases, and 8 bases lay in between. CDR3 length: 13 amino acids. The germline V gene encodes CDR1 SGDLS and CDR2 YYNGEE. The sequences come from CD8+ T cells from peripheral blood mononuclear cells, collected in the first trimester of pregnancy. The chain employs TRBV9 and TRBJ2-7, with D uncertain. The origin of this receptor is a female donor with multiple sclerosis, enrolled in a pregnancy study. The CDR3 region is CASSVGPLYEQYF. CDR3 nucleotide sequence: TGTGCCAGCAGCGTAGGGCCCCTGTACGAGCAGTACTTC.